The 5 T cell receptor beta chains below were found in one sample sequenced in a study of blood T cell repertoires in COVID-19. This table comes from immunoSEQ multiplex PCR, and its TCRdb copy is limited to in-frame clones, with some not included. The top ten hold around 5.5% of the sample, which has 250,000 to 300,000 clones, approximately 85% seen once. The sequencing sample was made of peripheral blood. The receptors shown here come from a man between 45 and 60 years old with active or convalescent COVID-19.

V gene TRBV28 combines with J gene TRBJ2-3; TRBD2 is a possible D gene (6 bases). The CDR3 consists of 19 residues. V lost 3 bases to trimming and J lost 0 bases, with 22 bases between them. CDR1 is MDHEN and CDR2 is SYDVKM in the germline V gene. In DNA form, the CDR3 reads TGTGCCAGCAGTTTCGTTCCCGGGGCTAGCGCTACTAGCACAGATACGCAGTATTTT. This sequence encodes CASSFVPGASATSTDTQYF.

CDR3 residues: CASTQPGGEQYF. The CDR3 nucleotides read TGTGCCAGCACCCAACCAGGGGGCGAGCAGTACTTC. The chain has TRBV27 and TRBJ2-7; 7 bases match TRBD1. The V segment lost 7 bases and the J segment 6 bases; nucleotides outside the gene matches: 6. The germline gives CDR1 MNHEY, CDR2 SMNVEV (reference sequence). The CDR3 loop spans 12 amino acids.

V is TRBV5-4 and J is TRBJ2-1; 12 positions agree with TRBD2. Losses at the gene ends were 5 bases for V and 1 base for J; bases not matched to a gene: 4. The CDR3 is 16 amino acids. CDR1 SGHNT and CDR2 YYREEE come from the germline V gene (reference sequence). The CDR3 reads CASRNGLAGSYNEQFF. The CDR3 DNA sequence: TGTGCCAGCAGGAACGGACTAGCGGGGTCCTACAATGAGCAGTTCTTC.

V is TRBV19 and J is TRBJ2-1; TRBD1 might be the D (5 bases). Germline lookup yields CDR1 LNHDA and CDR2 SQIVND (reference sequence). CDR3 length: 14 residues. The V end was cut by 7 bases, the J end by 5 bases, with 15 bases between. CDR3: CASNPWGDDNEQFF. The CDR3 coding sequence is TGTGCCAGTAACCCCTGGGGCGACGACAATGAGCAGTTCTTC.

This chain uses TRBV14 with TRBJ1-6; D not resolved. The V and J ends lost 1 base and 4 bases respectively, with 5 bases between them. Germline CDR1 SGHDN, CDR2 FVKESK. The CDR3 covers 14 residues. The CDR3 sequence is CASSQGQYNSPLHF. In nucleotides, the CDR3 is TGTGCCAGCAGCCAAGGGCAGTATAATTCACCCCTCCACTTT.